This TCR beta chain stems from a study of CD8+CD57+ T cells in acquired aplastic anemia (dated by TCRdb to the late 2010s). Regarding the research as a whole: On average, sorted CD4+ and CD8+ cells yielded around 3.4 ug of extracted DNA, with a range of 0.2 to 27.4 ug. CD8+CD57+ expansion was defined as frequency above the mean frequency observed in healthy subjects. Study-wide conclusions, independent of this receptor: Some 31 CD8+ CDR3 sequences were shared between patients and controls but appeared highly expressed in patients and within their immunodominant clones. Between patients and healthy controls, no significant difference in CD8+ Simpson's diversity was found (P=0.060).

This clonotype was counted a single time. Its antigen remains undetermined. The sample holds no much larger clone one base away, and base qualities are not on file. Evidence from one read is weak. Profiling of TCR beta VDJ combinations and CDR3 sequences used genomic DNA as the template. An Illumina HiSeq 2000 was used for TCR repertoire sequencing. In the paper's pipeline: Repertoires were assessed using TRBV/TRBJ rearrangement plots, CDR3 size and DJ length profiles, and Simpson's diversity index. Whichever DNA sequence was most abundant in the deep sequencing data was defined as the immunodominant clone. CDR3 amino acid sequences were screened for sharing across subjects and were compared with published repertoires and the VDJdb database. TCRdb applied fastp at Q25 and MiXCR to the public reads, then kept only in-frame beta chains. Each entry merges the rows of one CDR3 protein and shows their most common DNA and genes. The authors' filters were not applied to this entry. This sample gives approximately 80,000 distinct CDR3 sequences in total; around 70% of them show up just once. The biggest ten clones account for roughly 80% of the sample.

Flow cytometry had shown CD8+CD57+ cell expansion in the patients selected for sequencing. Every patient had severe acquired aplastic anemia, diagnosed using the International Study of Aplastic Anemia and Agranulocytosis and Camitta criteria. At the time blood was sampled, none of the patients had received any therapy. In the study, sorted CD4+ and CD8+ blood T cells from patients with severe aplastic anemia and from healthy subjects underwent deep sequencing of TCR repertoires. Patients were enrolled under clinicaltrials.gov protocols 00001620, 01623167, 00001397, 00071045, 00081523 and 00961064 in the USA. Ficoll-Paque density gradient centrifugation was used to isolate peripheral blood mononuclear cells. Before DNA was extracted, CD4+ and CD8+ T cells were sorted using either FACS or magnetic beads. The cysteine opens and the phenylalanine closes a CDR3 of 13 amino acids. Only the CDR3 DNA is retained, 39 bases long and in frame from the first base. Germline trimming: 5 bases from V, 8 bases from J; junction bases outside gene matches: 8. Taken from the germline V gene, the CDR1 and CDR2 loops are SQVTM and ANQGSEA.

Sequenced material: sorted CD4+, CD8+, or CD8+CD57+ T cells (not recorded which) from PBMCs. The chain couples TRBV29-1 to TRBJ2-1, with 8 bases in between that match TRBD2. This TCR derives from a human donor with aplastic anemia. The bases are TGCAGCGTTATCGGGGGGGGTGGCGATGAGCAGTTCTTC. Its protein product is CSVIGGGGDEQFF.